Listed below are T cell receptor beta chains from one sample, sequenced in a study of T cells after yellow fever vaccination. One entry per CDR3 protein, called by TCRdb with MiXCR from the 5' RACE reads. The table has fewer than 450,000 distinct CDR3 sequences, 3.5% to 4.5% seen once. The input for sequencing was PBMCs, taken 5 days after the yellow fever booster vaccination. These receptors originate from a man younger than 35 who received the YFV17D yellow fever vaccine. The CDR3 runs from the conserved cysteine through the conserved F or W. D genes are given only for firm matches. Only some rows state a clone size, as once, few, many or a class for expanded clones.

clone_size: many
d_call: .
v_call: TRBV5-1
j_call: TRBJ1-5
cdr3_nt: TGCGCCAGCAGCTTGGCGGGGAACAATCAGCCCCAGCATTTT
cdr3_aa: CASSLAGNNQPQHF

clone_size: many
d_call: .
v_call: TRBV20-1
j_call: TRBJ2-1
cdr3_nt: TGCAGTGCTAGAGATCTCTTGGGGGGTGACAATGAGCAGTTCTTC
cdr3_aa: CSARDLLGGDNEQFF

clone_size: .
d_call: .
v_call: TRBV4-1
j_call: TRBJ2-5
cdr3_nt: TGCGCCAGCAGCCAAGTGTGGCAGCCCGAAGGGACCCAGTACTTC
cdr3_aa: CASSQVWQPEGTQYF

clone_size: few
d_call: TRBD1
v_call: TRBV7-2
j_call: TRBJ1-4
cdr3_nt: TGTGCCAGCACCCTAGGGACAGGGGGTGACATGCTGTTTTTT
cdr3_aa: CASTLGTGGDMLFF

clone_size: few
d_call: .
v_call: TRBV18
j_call: TRBJ1-1
cdr3_nt: TGTGCCAGCTCACCAAAGAGGGCTGAAGCTTTCTTT
cdr3_aa: CASSPKRAEAFF

clone_size: many
d_call: .
v_call: TRBV6-2/TRBV6-3
j_call: TRBJ1-1
cdr3_nt: TGTGCCAGCAGTTACACGGACCTGTCCACTGAAGCTTTCTTT
cdr3_aa: CASSYTDLSTEAFF

clone_size: many
d_call: .
v_call: TRBV23-1
j_call: TRBJ1-4
cdr3_nt: TGCGTCACCCGTGCAACTAATGAAAAACTGTTTTTT
cdr3_aa: CVTRATNEKLFF

clone_size: .
d_call: .
v_call: TRBV9
j_call: TRBJ2-2
cdr3_nt: TGTGCCAGCAGCCGCGGGTCAGGGTCCGGGGAGCTGTTTTTT
cdr3_aa: CASSRGSGSGELFF

clone_size: few
d_call: .
v_call: TRBV4-3
j_call: TRBJ2-1
cdr3_nt: TGCGCCAGCAGCCAAGATGGGGGGTTAAATGAGCAGTTCTTC
cdr3_aa: CASSQDGGLNEQFF

clone_size: many
d_call: TRBD1
v_call: TRBV7-2
j_call: TRBJ2-6
cdr3_nt: TGTGCCAGCAGCTCCATGAGGGGGGACAGGGAGTCTGGGGCCAACGTCCTGACTTTC
cdr3_aa: CASSSMRGDRESGANVLTF

clone_size: .
d_call: .
v_call: TRBV5-4
j_call: TRBJ2-5
cdr3_nt: TGTGCCAGCAGCTTGGAAAGGGAGGAGGAGACCCAGTACTTC
cdr3_aa: CASSLEREEETQYF

clone_size: many
d_call: .
v_call: TRBV7-9
j_call: TRBJ1-1
cdr3_nt: TGTGCCAGCAGCCCTACCGGTGGGGTGCCTGAAGCTTTCTTT
cdr3_aa: CASSPTGGVPEAFF

clone_size: few
d_call: TRBD1
v_call: TRBV7-6
j_call: TRBJ2-3
cdr3_nt: TGTGCCAGCAGCTTCTGGACAGGGTCAGATACGCAGTATTTT
cdr3_aa: CASSFWTGSDTQYF

clone_size: .
d_call: .
v_call: TRBV7-2
j_call: TRBJ2-5
cdr3_nt: TGTGCCAGCAGCTTTTCAGGGTGGGCCCAGTACTTC
cdr3_aa: CASSFSGWAQYF

clone_size: few
d_call: TRBD2
v_call: TRBV24-1
j_call: TRBJ2-1
cdr3_nt: TGTGCCACCAGTGCCGCGGGGGGTCCAGATGAGCAGTTCTTC
cdr3_aa: CATSAAGGPDEQFF

clone_size: many
d_call: .
v_call: TRBV29-1
j_call: TRBJ1-5
cdr3_nt: TGCAGCGTTGGTCAAGGGGGCAATCAGCCCCAGCATTTT
cdr3_aa: CSVGQGGNQPQHF

clone_size: few
d_call: .
v_call: TRBV6-2/TRBV6-3
j_call: TRBJ1-6
cdr3_nt: TGTGCCAGCAGTCAACCCGGGAGCTCCTATAATTCACCCCTCCACTTT
cdr3_aa: CASSQPGSSYNSPLHF

clone_size: few
d_call: .
v_call: TRBV5-1
j_call: TRBJ2-3
cdr3_nt: TGCGCCAGCAGCTTGGGGACCCTCGAGGTAGATACGCAGTATTTT
cdr3_aa: CASSLGTLEVDTQYF

clone_size: few
d_call: .
v_call: TRBV6-5
j_call: TRBJ2-3
cdr3_nt: TGTGCCAGCAGTTTCTCTGCAGAGGGAGATACGCAGTATTTT
cdr3_aa: CASSFSAEGDTQYF

clone_size: few
d_call: .
v_call: TRBV4-1
j_call: TRBJ2-1
cdr3_nt: TGCGCCAGCAGCCAAACGGAGGGGGGACCCCACAATGAGCAGTTCTTC
cdr3_aa: CASSQTEGGPHNEQFF

clone_size: many
d_call: .
v_call: TRBV7-3
j_call: TRBJ1-6
cdr3_nt: TGTGCCAGCAGCCCGACCCAAAATTCACCCCTCCACTTT
cdr3_aa: CASSPTQNSPLHF

clone_size: many
d_call: .
v_call: TRBV4-3
j_call: TRBJ2-5
cdr3_nt: TGCGCCAGCAGCCAAGAGGAAGGGGACGAGACCCAGTACTTC
cdr3_aa: CASSQEEGDETQYF

clone_size: few
d_call: TRBD1
v_call: TRBV14
j_call: TRBJ2-7
cdr3_nt: TGTGCCAGCAGCCCCCCGGGACAGGGTTACGAGCAGTACTTC
cdr3_aa: CASSPPGQGYEQYF

clone_size: few
d_call: TRBD2
v_call: TRBV19
j_call: TRBJ2-3
cdr3_nt: TGTGCCAGTAGTGGCTCCGGGACTAGCGAGGTTACGCAGTATTTT
cdr3_aa: CASSGSGTSEVTQYF

clone_size: .
d_call: .
v_call: TRBV20-1
j_call: TRBJ2-3
cdr3_nt: TGCAGTGCTAGAACTTATACCGGGACCCCTAGCACAGATACGCAGTATTTT
cdr3_aa: CSARTYTGTPSTDTQYF

clone_size: few
d_call: TRBD2
v_call: TRBV12-3/TRBV12-4
j_call: TRBJ2-1
cdr3_nt: TGTGCCAGCAGTCGGACTAGCGGGGGGCCCTACAATGAGCAGTTCTTC
cdr3_aa: CASSRTSGGPYNEQFF

clone_size: few
d_call: TRBD1
v_call: TRBV25-1
j_call: TRBJ2-6
cdr3_nt: TGTGCCAGCAGTGAAGACAGGGCAGTCGGGGGGGCCAACGTCCTGACTTTC
cdr3_aa: CASSEDRAVGGANVLTF

clone_size: many
d_call: .
v_call: TRBV6-5
j_call: TRBJ1-2
cdr3_nt: TGTGCCAGCCGACGGCCAGGGGATGGCTACACCTTC
cdr3_aa: CASRRPGDGYTF

clone_size: .
d_call: .
v_call: TRBV6-5
j_call: TRBJ1-1
cdr3_nt: TGTGCCAGCAGTGTGGTTGGCGGGGACATCACTGAAGCTTTCTTT
cdr3_aa: CASSVVGGDITEAFF

clone_size: .
d_call: .
v_call: TRBV10-3
j_call: TRBJ1-1
cdr3_nt: TGTGCCATCAGTGAGTCGGGACAAATGGGCACTGAAGCTTTCTTT
cdr3_aa: CAISESGQMGTEAFF

clone_size: few
d_call: TRBD1
v_call: TRBV7-6
j_call: TRBJ1-3
cdr3_nt: TGTGCCAGCAGCGGGGGGACAGGGCGTCCTGGAAACACCATATATTTT
cdr3_aa: CASSGGTGRPGNTIYF

clone_size: .
d_call: TRBD1
v_call: TRBV7-8
j_call: TRBJ1-3
cdr3_nt: TGTGCCAGCAGCTTAGCGCCGGGGACAGCTGGAAACACCATATATTTT
cdr3_aa: CASSLAPGTAGNTIYF

clone_size: many
d_call: .
v_call: TRBV14
j_call: TRBJ2-7
cdr3_nt: TGTGCCAGCAGCCAAGAAGAGGGCCCCTACGAGCAGTACTTC
cdr3_aa: CASSQEEGPYEQYF

clone_size: many
d_call: TRBD1
v_call: TRBV7-2
j_call: TRBJ2-7
cdr3_nt: TGTGCCAGCAGCCGGGACAGGGCAGGCTACGAGCAGTACTTC
cdr3_aa: CASSRDRAGYEQYF

clone_size: many
d_call: TRBD1
v_call: TRBV20-1
j_call: TRBJ2-1
cdr3_nt: TGCAGTGCTAGAGCCAGGACAGGGGTCACGTACAATGAGCAGTTCTTC
cdr3_aa: CSARARTGVTYNEQFF

clone_size: few
d_call: .
v_call: TRBV13
j_call: TRBJ1-1
cdr3_nt: .
cdr3_aa: CASSFGPGIGTEAFF

clone_size: many
d_call: .
v_call: TRBV7-2
j_call: TRBJ1-1
cdr3_nt: TGTGCCAGCAGCTTCGACACTGAAGCTTTCTTT
cdr3_aa: CASSFDTEAFF

clone_size: .
d_call: .
v_call: TRBV12-5
j_call: TRBJ1-2
cdr3_nt: TGTGCTAGTGGTTTGGCACCAAATAACTATGGCTACACCTTC
cdr3_aa: CASGLAPNNYGYTF

clone_size: many
d_call: .
v_call: TRBV20-1
j_call: TRBJ2-5
cdr3_nt: TGCAGTGCAGCTGGGGCGGGGCTCGAAGAGACCCAGTACTTC
cdr3_aa: CSAAGAGLEETQYF

clone_size: .
d_call: .
v_call: TRBV20-1
j_call: TRBJ2-3
cdr3_nt: TGCAGTGCTAGAGATGCAGGGGAGCAGTATTTT
cdr3_aa: CSARDAGEQYF

clone_size: few
d_call: .
v_call: TRBV4-2
j_call: TRBJ2-3
cdr3_nt: TGTGCCAGCAGCCAAGAAATGAGCGAGGGGCGTACGCAGTATTTT
cdr3_aa: CASSQEMSEGRTQYF

clone_size: few
d_call: .
v_call: TRBV5-5
j_call: TRBJ1-1
cdr3_nt: TGTGCCAGCAGCTTGGAGGGGACACGACTAGGTGAAGCTTTCTTT
cdr3_aa: CASSLEGTRLGEAFF

clone_size: many
d_call: TRBD2
v_call: TRBV11-2
j_call: TRBJ2-2
cdr3_nt: TGTGCCAGCAGCTTCCTAGCGGGGAACACCGGGGAGCTGTTTTTT
cdr3_aa: CASSFLAGNTGELFF

clone_size: .
d_call: .
v_call: TRBV3-1
j_call: TRBJ2-1
cdr3_nt: TGTGCCAGCAACACCGCGGGACAGACATACAATGAGCAGTTCTTC
cdr3_aa: CASNTAGQTYNEQFF

clone_size: many
d_call: TRBD1
v_call: TRBV29-1
j_call: TRBJ2-5
cdr3_nt: TGCAGCGTTCGACAGGGGGCAAGGGAGACCCAGTACTTC
cdr3_aa: CSVRQGARETQYF

clone_size: many
d_call: .
v_call: TRBV7-6
j_call: TRBJ1-1
cdr3_nt: TGTGCCAGCAGCTTTAGCAGGGTTGAAGCTTTCTTT
cdr3_aa: CASSFSRVEAFF

clone_size: few
d_call: TRBD2
v_call: TRBV7-2
j_call: TRBJ2-1
cdr3_nt: TGTGCCAGCAGCTTAGTGGTGGGACTAGCGTCTTACAATGAGCAGTTCTTC
cdr3_aa: CASSLVVGLASYNEQFF

clone_size: many
d_call: TRBD2
v_call: TRBV4-3
j_call: TRBJ2-3
cdr3_nt: TGCGCCAGCAGCCAAGAAATACGGGGGGGCAGATCTCGTGCAGATACGCAGTATTTT
cdr3_aa: CASSQEIRGGRSRADTQYF

clone_size: many
d_call: .
v_call: TRBV20-1
j_call: TRBJ1-2
cdr3_nt: TGCAGTGCTAGAGATTACGGCTACACCTTC
cdr3_aa: CSARDYGYTF

clone_size: .
d_call: .
v_call: TRBV12-3/TRBV12-4
j_call: TRBJ1-1
cdr3_nt: TGTGCCAGCAGTTTATTCGCTAAACCGGTAGCTTTCTTT
cdr3_aa: CASSLFAKPVAFF

clone_size: many
d_call: .
v_call: TRBV7-2
j_call: TRBJ2-1
cdr3_nt: TGTGCCAGCAGCCCTCAGGGGCTCCTAACGGTTAGCTCCTACAATGAGCAGTTCTTC
cdr3_aa: CASSPQGLLTVSSYNEQFF

clone_size: .
d_call: .
v_call: TRBV29-1
j_call: TRBJ2-2
cdr3_nt: TGCAGCGTTGAATCTAACACCGGGGAGCTGTTTTTT
cdr3_aa: CSVESNTGELFF

clone_size: .
d_call: TRBD2
v_call: TRBV5-1
j_call: TRBJ2-3
cdr3_nt: TGCGCCAGCAGCTTTGGTCTAGTAGCGGGGGGCCTAGCAGATACGCAGTATTTT
cdr3_aa: CASSFGLVAGGLADTQYF